The 24 T cell receptor beta chains given below trace back to one sample, sequenced in a study of blood T cell repertoires in COVID-19. Profiled with immunoSEQ multiplex PCR; TCRdb holds only in-frame clones, not every one. The data hold about 180,000 clones, with around 89% observed a single time. Sample: peripheral blood. The receptor set was obtained from a young man who had recovered from COVID-19.

This chain uses TRBV28 with TRBJ2-7; the D gene is possibly TRBD2 (5 bases). The germline V gene has CDR1 MDHEN and CDR2 SYDVKM. The V and J ends lost 3 bases and 4 bases respectively, with 10 bases between them. This CDR3 has 13 amino acids. CDR3 DNA sequence: TGTGCCAGCAGTTTCAGGACGGGGTACGAGCAGTACTTC. This sequence encodes CASSFRTGYEQYF.

The CDR3 is CATSREAVNYGYTF. DNA of the CDR3: TGTGCCACCAGCAGAGAGGCTGTTAACTATGGCTACACCTTC. The chain joins TRBV15 to TRBJ1-2; D is unresolved. Germline V gene lookup returns CDR1 LNHNV and CDR2 YYDKDF (reference sequence). V was shortened by 0 bases and J by 1 base, with 6 bases between the two germline ends. CDR3 length: 14 residues.

The J gene is TRBJ2-5, the V gene TRBV15, with 8 bases fitting TRBD1. The CDR3 is 16 residues long. Germline V CDR1 and CDR2: LNHNV, YYDKDF (reference sequence). V lost 0 bases and J lost 7; bases outside the gene matches: 10. The CDR3 DNA sequence: TGTGCCACCAGCAGAGATTTAGGGCAGGGGGCTTTGACCCAGTACTTC. Translation: CATSRDLGQGALTQYF.

The rearrangement uses TRBV5-1 and TRBJ2-5; 8 nucleotides align to TRBD1. The CDR3 covers 15 residues. The germline V gene has CDR1 SGHRS and CDR2 YFSETQ. Losses at the gene ends were 7 bases for V and 5 bases for J; bases not matched to a gene: 13. CDR3 nucleotide sequence: TGCGCCAGCGTTTTTTCCCAGGGGGCGCGTGAGACCCAGTACTTC. Translating it yields CASVFSQGARETQYF.

The CDR3 bases are TGTGCCAGCTCACGCATGACAGGGATAAACACTGAAGCTTTCTTT. Protein product: CASSRMTGINTEAFF. V is TRBV18 and J is TRBJ1-1, with 7 positions matching TRBD1. Germline V CDR1 and CDR2: KGHSH, LQKENI. Trimming took 4 bases from V and 2 from J; bases not matched to a gene: 7. The CDR3 has 15 amino acids.

V is TRBV24-1 and J is TRBJ2-7; TRBD2 aligns across 9 bases. From germline, CDR1 is KGHDR and CDR2 SFDVKD. The CDR3 runs to 18 residues. Trimming at V came to 2 bases and at J to 4 bases, leaving 14 bases not matched to a gene. CDR3 bases: TGTGCCACCAGTGATTCGACCTGGAGAGCGGGAGGAGGGTACGAGCAGTACTTC. As protein: CATSDSTWRAGGGYEQYF.

This chain uses TRBV4-1 with TRBJ1-1; 10 bases are a match to TRBD1. Germline lookup yields CDR1 MGHRA and CDR2 YSYEKL. V gave up 0 bases and J gave up 5 bases; unmatched junction bases: 3. The CDR3 is 15 residues long. The DNA for the CDR3 is TGCGCCAGCAGCCAAGAAAGGACAGGGGGAACTGAAGCTTTCTTT. Translating it yields CASSQERTGGTEAFF.

This clone was found once. The chain recombines TRBV6-5 with TRBJ1-3; no definite D call. Germline CDR1 reads MNHEY; CDR2 reads SVGAGI. The CDR3 extends over 13 amino acids. V was trimmed by 8 bases and J by 0 bases, leaving 8 bases between them. The CDR3 nucleotides read TGTGCCAGCGGCTCCGACTCTGGAAACACCATATATTTT. This codes for CASGSDSGNTIYF.

CDR3 DNA sequence: TGTGCCATCAGAGGGGTGGAAGGGCAGCCCCAGCATTTT. Its translation: CAIRGVEGQPQHF. The rearrangement links TRBV10-3 to TRBJ1-5; a weak D match, TRBD1 (5 bases). Trimming took 6 bases from V and 7 from J, leaving 13 bases between them. Germline lookup yields CDR1 ENHRY and CDR2 SYGVKD. This CDR3 spans 13 amino acids.

CDR3 protein: CASKMDSPQAGELFF. The CDR3, as DNA: TGTGCCAGTAAAATGGACTCGCCCCAAGCCGGGGAGCTGTTTTTT. The chain carries TRBV19 and TRBJ2-2; D may be TRBD2 (5 bases). Trimming left V 7 bases short and J 6 bases short, with 18 bases between. Germline V lookup: CDR1 LNHDA, CDR2 SQIVND (reference sequence). This CDR3 contains 15 residues. The full variable domain, completed using reference TRBV19 and TRBJ2-2, is DGGITQSPKYLFRKEGQNVTLSCEQNLNHDAMYWYRQDPGQGLRLIYYSQIVNDFQKGDIAEGYSVSREKKESFPLTVTSAQKNPTAFYLCASKMDSPQAGELFFGEGSRLTVL.

The CDR3 loop is CATSRGVAGGPQETQYF. The CDR3 bases are TGTGCCACCAGCAGAGGGGTAGCGGGAGGGCCCCAAGAGACCCAGTACTTC. The chain links TRBV15 to TRBJ2-5, with 11 bases that match TRBD2. Germline values: CDR1 LNHNV, CDR2 YYDKDF (reference sequence). V trimming: 1 base; J trimming: 1 base; junction bases outside the gene matches: 5. The CDR3 contains 17 residues.

The CDR3 nucleotides are TGCGCCAGCAGCCAAGATCGGGGGGGCCCCTACGAGCAGTACTTC. Translating gives CASSQDRGGPYEQYF. This chain joins TRBV4-3 and TRBJ2-7, with 8 bases matching TRBD2. Per the germline V gene, CDR1 is LGHNA and CDR2 is YSLEER. The CDR3 totals 15 residues. The V gene end was trimmed by 0 bases and the J gene end by 2 bases; junction bases not matched to a gene: 3.

The chain has TRBV19 and TRBJ1-2; TRBD1 agrees at 9 bases. CDR1 and CDR2 (germline): LNHDA, SQIVND (reference sequence). This CDR3 is 16 amino acids long. V lost 8 bases and J lost 4; bases outside the gene matches: 14. CDR3 region: CASLSRGQGGPYGYTF. The CDR3 DNA reads as TGTGCCAGTCTCTCAAGGGGACAGGGTGGTCCCTATGGCTACACCTTC.

This chain connects TRBV2 to TRBJ1-1; the match to TRBD1 covers 9 bases. Per germline, CDR1 SNHLY and CDR2 FYNNEI. The CDR3 has 15 residues. V trimming: 8 bases; J trimming: 3 bases; junction bases outside the gene matches: 10. This CDR3 reads CASVQGAKGYTEAFF. The CDR3 DNA follows: TGTGCCAGCGTACAGGGGGCGAAAGGGTACACTGAAGCTTTCTTT.

This chain links TRBV27 with TRBJ2-2; a weak D match, TRBD1 (6 bases). The CDR3 is 17 amino acids. Germline loops: CDR1 MNHEY, CDR2 SMNVEV (reference sequence). Between the trimmed V and J ends, which lost 2 bases and 3 bases, there was a span of 16 bases. CDR3: CASSLKYRDLDTGELFF. In DNA form, the CDR3 reads TGTGCCAGCAGTTTAAAGTACAGGGACCTAGACACCGGGGAGCTGTTTTTT.

CDR3 in amino acids: CASSSGISSYEQYF. The CDR3 DNA reads as TGTGCCAGCAGTTCCGGGATAAGCTCCTACGAGCAGTACTTC. The chain has TRBV28 and TRBJ2-7, with D perhaps matching TRBD2 (5 bases). Germline CDR1 is MDHEN and CDR2 is SYDVKM. The CDR3 is 14 residues long. Trimming shortened V by 4 bases and J by 0 bases, and 10 bases separated the two germline ends. Full variable domain (outside the CDR3, taken from reference TRBV28 and TRBJ2-7): DVKVTQSSRYLVKRTGEKVFLECVQDMDHENMFWYRQDPGLGLRLIYFSYDVKMKEKGDIPEGYSVSREKKERFSLILESASTNQTSMYLCASSSGISSYEQYFGPGTRLTVT.

The chain links TRBV27 to TRBJ2-7; TRBD1 agrees at 7 bases. The germline V gene encodes CDR1 MNHEY and CDR2 SMNVEV (reference sequence). CDR3 size: 13 residues. Trimming at V came to 5 bases and at J to 2 bases, leaving 3 bases not matched to a gene. The CDR3, as DNA: TGTGCCAGCAGTCAAGGGACAGCCTACGAGCAGTACTTC. It translates to CASSQGTAYEQYF.

This clone appeared a few times. The chain has TRBV4-3 and TRBJ2-7; 8 bases line up with TRBD2. Germline lookup yields CDR1 LGHNA and CDR2 YSLEER. Germline trimming cut 4 bases from V and 7 bases from J; bases unmatched to any gene: 12. CDR3 size: 15 residues. The chain's CDR3 is CASSPSPAGDREQYF. As DNA, the CDR3 is TGCGCCAGCAGCCCCTCGCCAGCGGGAGATAGGGAGCAGTACTTC.

This clone appeared a few times. The chain joins TRBV5-1 to TRBJ2-5; D gene ambiguous. Trimming took off 2 bases at V and 2 bases at J, with 7 bases between the two ends. The CDR3 is made up of 13 amino acids. The germline gives CDR1 SGHRS, CDR2 YFSETQ. CDR3 DNA sequence: TGCGCCAGCAGCTTATTCCAGCAAGAGACCCAGTACTTC. This translates into CASSLFQQETQYF.

The genes are TRBV12-5 and TRBJ2-7; D might be TRBD1 (6 bases). The CDR3 loop spans 11 amino acids. Per germline, CDR1 LGHNT and CDR2 FRNRAP. The V gene lost 8 bases and the J gene lost 3 bases, with 8 bases spanning the gap. In DNA, the CDR3 is TGTGCTAGTAAGGACAGCTACGAGCAGTACTTC. This codes for CASKDSYEQYF. Combining the CDR3 with reference TRBV12-5 and TRBJ2-7 gives the whole variable domain DARVTQTPRHKVTEMGQEVTMRCQPILGHNTVFWYRQTMMQGLELLAYFRNRAPLDDSGMPKDRFSAEMPDATLATLKIQPSEPRDSAVYFCASKDSYEQYFGPGTRLTVT.

V and J are TRBV19 and TRBJ1-4, with 7 bases matching TRBD1. Germline V gene sequence: CDR1 LNHDA, CDR2 SQIVND (reference sequence). V was clipped by 4 bases and J by 0 bases; unmatched bases: 8. The length of the CDR3 is 17 residues. The CDR3 nucleotides are TGTGCCAGTAGTAATTACAGGGACAGCCCAACTAATGAAAAACTGTTTTTT. It encodes CASSNYRDSPTNEKLFF.

As DNA, the CDR3 is TGTGCCATCAGTGAGTTGGACAGAAACAATGAGCAGTTCTTC. Translated, it gives CAISELDRNNEQFF. This chain uses TRBV10-3 with TRBJ2-1, with D perhaps matching TRBD1 (6 bases). The CDR3 extends over 14 amino acids. Germline V gives CDR1 ENHRY, CDR2 SYGVKD. V gave up 1 base and J gave up 5 bases, with 9 bases separating them.

This chain connects TRBV9 to TRBJ2-1, with TRBD1 matching 7 bases. The J segment lost 6 bases and the V segment lost 1 base, leaving 7 bases of the junction unmatched. The CDR3 spans 15 residues. Germline V lookup: CDR1 SGDLS, CDR2 YYNGEE. In nucleotides, the CDR3 is TGTGCCAGCAGCGTAAAAGGGGGCCTCTCCAATGAGCAGTTCTTC. Translated, it gives CASSVKGGLSNEQFF.

The gene calls are TRBV6-2 or TRBV6-3 and TRBJ2-2; TRBD2 might be the D (6 bases). The germline V gene has CDR1 MNHEY and CDR2 SVGEGT. Trimming pared 2 bases from V and 6 bases from J, leaving 10 bases between. The CDR3 totals 14 residues. DNA of the CDR3: TGTGCCAGCAGTTACATGCGCGGGGCCGGGGAGCTGTTTTTT. Translating gives CASSYMRGAGELFF.